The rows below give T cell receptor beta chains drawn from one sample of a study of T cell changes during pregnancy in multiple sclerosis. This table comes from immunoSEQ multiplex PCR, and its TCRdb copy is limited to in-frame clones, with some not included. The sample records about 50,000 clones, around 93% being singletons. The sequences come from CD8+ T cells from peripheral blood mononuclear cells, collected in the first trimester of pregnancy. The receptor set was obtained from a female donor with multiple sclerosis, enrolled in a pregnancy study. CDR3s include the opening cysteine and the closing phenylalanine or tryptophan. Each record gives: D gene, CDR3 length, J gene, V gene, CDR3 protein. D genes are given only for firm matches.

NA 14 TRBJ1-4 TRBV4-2 CASSQKGQLEKLFF
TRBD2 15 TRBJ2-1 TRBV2 CATFGGGATYNEQFF
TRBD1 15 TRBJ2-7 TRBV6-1 CASGGPGQGPYEQYF
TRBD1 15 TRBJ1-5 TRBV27 CASRPQGYSNQPQHF
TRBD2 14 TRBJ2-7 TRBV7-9 CASSYVGGVNEQYF
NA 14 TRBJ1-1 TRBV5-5 CASSLAGAPTEAFF
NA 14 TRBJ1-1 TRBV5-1 CASSHTGSVTEAFF
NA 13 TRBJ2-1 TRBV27 CASSLSGVNEQFF
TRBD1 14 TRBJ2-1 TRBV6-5 CASSYSTGDNEQFF
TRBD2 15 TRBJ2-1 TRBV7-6 CASSLASGRKNEQFF
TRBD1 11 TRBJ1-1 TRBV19 CATYRGTEAFF
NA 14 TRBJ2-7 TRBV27 CASSPTGSSYEQYF
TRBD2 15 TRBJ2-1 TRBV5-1 CASSYDGTSNNEQFF
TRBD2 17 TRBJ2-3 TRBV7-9 CASSSQDGRPFTDTQYF
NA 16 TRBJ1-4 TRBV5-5 CASSPGGRTTNEKLFF
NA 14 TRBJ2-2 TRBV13 CASSLAGNTGELFF
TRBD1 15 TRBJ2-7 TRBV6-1 CASSETLRQGYEQYF
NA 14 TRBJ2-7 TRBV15 CATSTDVQGYEQYF
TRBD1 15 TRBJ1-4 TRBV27 CASSPGGSANEKLFF
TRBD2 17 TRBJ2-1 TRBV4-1 CASSQVTSGRPYNEQFF
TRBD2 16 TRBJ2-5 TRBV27 CASSSLAGAIQETQYF
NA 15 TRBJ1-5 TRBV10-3 CAISAWPGGNQPQHF
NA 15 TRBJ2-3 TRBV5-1 CASSFPGRGTDTQYF
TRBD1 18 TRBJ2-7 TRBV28 CASSGVGTGGELPYEQYF
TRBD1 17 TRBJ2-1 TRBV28 CASSNRQGGALYNEQFF
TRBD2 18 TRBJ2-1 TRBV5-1 CASSLEAGSGGPYNEQFF
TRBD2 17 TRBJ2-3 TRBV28 CASRGWGREESTDTQYF
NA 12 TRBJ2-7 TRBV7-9 CASSLGSYEQYF
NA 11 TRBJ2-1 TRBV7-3 CASSGLLEQFF
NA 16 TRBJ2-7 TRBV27 CASSLEGFEGSYEQYF
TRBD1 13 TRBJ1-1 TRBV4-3 CASSHGTGGWAFF
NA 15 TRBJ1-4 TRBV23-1 CASSPPEKGPEKLFF
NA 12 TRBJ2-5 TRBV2 CASTTSGETQYF
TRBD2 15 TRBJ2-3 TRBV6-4 CASSETSGGVDTQYF
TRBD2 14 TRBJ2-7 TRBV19 CANLRGGRSYEQYF
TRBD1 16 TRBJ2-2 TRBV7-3 CASTLSTGANTGELFF
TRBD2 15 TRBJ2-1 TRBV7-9 CASSQREPSYNEQFF
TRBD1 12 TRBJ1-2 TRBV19 CASGQGFIGYTF
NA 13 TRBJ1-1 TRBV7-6 CASSLEWGGEAFF
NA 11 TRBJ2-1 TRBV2 CASSEGDEQFF
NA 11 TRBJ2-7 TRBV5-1 CASSSGHEQYF
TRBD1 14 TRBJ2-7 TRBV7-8 CASSSDRVSYEQYF
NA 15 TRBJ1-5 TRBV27 CASSFFGGSNQPQHF
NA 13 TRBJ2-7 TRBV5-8 CASPGGRSYEQYF
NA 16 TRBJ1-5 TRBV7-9 CASSLGAGNSNQPQHF
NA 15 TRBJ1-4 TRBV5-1 CASSGSGGFVEKLFF
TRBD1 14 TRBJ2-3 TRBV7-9 CASSPTGGADTQYF
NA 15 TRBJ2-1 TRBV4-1 CASSLIAAPGNEQFF
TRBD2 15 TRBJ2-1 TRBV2 CASMLGTSGDNEQFF
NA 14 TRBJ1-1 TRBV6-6 CASSYVETGTEAFF
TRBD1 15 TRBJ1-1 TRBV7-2 CASSSDRGGNTEAFF
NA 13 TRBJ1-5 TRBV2 CASSPRVDQPQHF
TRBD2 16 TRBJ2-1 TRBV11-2 CASSLVSGARIFEQFF
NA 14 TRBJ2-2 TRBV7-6 CASMRDSAPGELFF